These 29 T cell receptor beta chains originate from one sample sequenced in a study of cytomegalovirus exposure and HLA in healthy donors. PCR was performed using 60 Vbeta and 13 Jbeta primers. The data were produced by immunoSEQ multiplex PCR, yet TCRdb's version contains in-frame clones alone and is incomplete. The sample has about 140,000 clones, 80% seen once. The sample taken for sequencing was PBMCs. The receptors were sampled from a man in his thirties or forties in good health and CMV-seronegative.

The V and J genes are TRBV7-2 and TRBJ1-2; D is unclear. Deletions cut 3 bases from V and 0 bases from J, with 14 bases between. The CDR3 contains 16 residues. Germline lookup yields CDR1 SGHTA and CDR2 FQGNSA. The DNA for the CDR3 is TGTGCCAGCAGCTTCCGGGCGGGTACAGCTAACTATGGCTACACCTTC. Amino acids: CASSFRAGTANYGYTF. The full variable domain, completed using reference TRBV7-2 and TRBJ1-2, is GAGVSQSPSNKVTEKGKDVELRCDPISGHTALYWYRQSLGQGLEFLIYFQGNSAPDKSGLPSDRFSAERTGGSVSTLTIQRTQQEDSAVYLCASSFRAGTANYGYTFGSGTRLTVV.

In this sample, this clone turned up once. Different DNA sequences within this sample yield the same CDR3. The chain carries TRBV27 and TRBJ2-7; D possibly corresponds to TRBD2 (6 bases). Trimming cost V 2 bases and J 5 bases, with 7 bases left between them. The CDR3 has 12 residues. Germline-derived CDR1 and CDR2 are MNHEY and SMNVEV (reference sequence). The CDR3 protein is CASSLGGNEQYF. The CDR3, as DNA: TGTGCCAGCAGTTTAGGAGGGAACGAGCAGTACTTC.

The chain uses TRBV27 and TRBJ2-1, with 9 bases matching TRBD1. The CDR3 is made up of 13 amino acids. V lost 4 bases and J lost 5; bases outside the gene matches: 0. CDR1 and CDR2 (germline): MNHEY, SMNVEV (reference sequence). CDR3 amino acids: CASSWTGDNEQFF. The CDR3 nucleotides read TGTGCCAGCAGTTGGACAGGGGACAATGAGCAGTTCTTC.

The chain recombines TRBV9 with TRBJ2-1; 11 bases match TRBD2. V dropped 3 bases and J dropped 6; count of bases not matched to a gene: 5. The germline V gene has CDR1 SGDLS and CDR2 YYNGEE. The CDR3 is made up of 15 amino acids. The CDR3 is CASSAAGTSGNEQFF. Written as DNA, the CDR3 is TGTGCCAGCAGCGCAGCCGGGACTAGCGGCAATGAGCAGTTCTTC.

The rearrangement joins TRBV11-2 to TRBJ1-1; D ambiguous. The CDR3 has 13 amino acids. Looked up from germline, CDR1 is SGHAT and CDR2 is FQNNGV. V was shortened by 4 bases and J by 2 bases, with 8 bases between the two germline ends. The DNA for the CDR3 is TGTGCCAGCAGCTCGGGGTTAAACACTGAAGCTTTCTTT. It yields the protein CASSSGLNTEAFF.

The chain has TRBV29-1 and TRBJ2-7, with TRBD1 matching 9 bases. V lost 6 bases, J lost 6 bases, and 15 bases stayed unmatched. Germline V gives CDR1 SQVTM, CDR2 ANQGSEA. The CDR3 contains 15 residues. The CDR3 loop is CSVRDRVSNLVEQYF. The CDR3, as DNA: TGCAGCGTCCGGGACAGGGTTTCTAATTTGGTCGAGCAGTACTTC.

The chain recombines TRBV23-1 with TRBJ2-7; 8 positions agree with TRBD1. TRBV23-1 is treated as an ORF (open reading frame) with a function not yet certain. The CDR3 is made up of 16 amino acids. V lost 3 bases and J lost 4; bases outside the gene matches: 11. The CDR3 nucleotides are TGCGCCAGCAGTCACCGCCGGGACAGGAGGCTGTACGAGCAGTACTTC. This translates into CASSHRRDRRLYEQYF.

The chain employs TRBV11-3 and TRBJ1-1; D is unclear. This CDR3 region has 13 residues. V was pared by 5 bases and J by 1 base, with 8 bases between. Germline loops: CDR1 SGHNT, CDR2 YENEEA. CDR3 in DNA: TGTGCCAGCAGCCGCACAGCGAACACTGAAGCTTTCTTT. Encoded protein: CASSRTANTEAFF.

This chain connects TRBV9 to TRBJ2-1; D perhaps matches TRBD2 (5 bases). The germline V and J ends were trimmed by 3 bases and 7 bases, with 8 bases remaining between them. This CDR3 is 12 amino acids long. Germline V gene data show CDR1 as SGDLS and CDR2 as YYNGEE. CDR3 sequence (DNA): TGTGCCAGCAGCGAGGACTGGAATGAGCAGTTCTTC. Protein product: CASSEDWNEQFF.

This clone was recorded a few times. The V and J genes are TRBV5-4 and TRBJ1-1; 8 bases line up with TRBD1. This CDR3 spans 16 amino acids. CDR1 SGHNT and CDR2 YYREEE come from the germline V gene (reference sequence). The junction had 10 bases not matched to a gene; V was cut back by 2 bases and J by 4 bases. The chain's CDR3 is CASSFYSGGSGTEAFF. The CDR3 DNA follows: TGTGCCAGCAGCTTCTATTCAGGGGGCAGCGGCACTGAAGCTTTCTTT.

The rearrangement joins TRBV5-1 to TRBJ2-2, with 10 positions matching TRBD2. Germline CDR1 is SGHRS and CDR2 is YFSETQ. The ends lost 4 bases at V and 5 bases at J; junction bases unmatched: 14. The CDR3 totals 18 residues. The CDR3: CASSLGASGSVGTGELFF. The CDR3 DNA follows: TGCGCCAGCAGCCTTGGGGCTAGCGGGAGTGTTGGGACCGGGGAGCTGTTTTTT.

The chain links TRBV19 to TRBJ2-1, with D tentatively TRBD1 (6 bases). Trimming stripped 5 bases from V and 13 bases from J, with 15 bases between. This CDR3 is built from 12 residues. Per germline, CDR1 LNHDA and CDR2 SQIVND (reference sequence). CDR3 DNA: TGTGCCAGTAGTGGATTCCAGGGGCGCCAGTTCTTC. It encodes CASSGFQGRQFF.

A few counts support this clone. The gene calls are TRBV6-5 and TRBJ2-7, with 8 positions matching TRBD1. CDR3 size: 14 residues. Losses at the gene ends were 6 bases for V and 4 bases for J; bases not matched to a gene: 8. Germline lookup yields CDR1 MNHEY and CDR2 SVGAGI. The CDR3 coding sequence is TGTGCCAGCAGACCAGGGGGCTCCTTTTACGAGCAGTACTTC. Its translation is CASRPGGSFYEQYF.

This clone was picked up one time. The chain is built from TRBV28 and TRBJ1-5; a possible D gene is TRBD1 (5 bases). V was cut by 6 bases and J by 4 bases, with 13 bases left in between. Germline CDR1 reads MDHEN; CDR2 reads SYDVKM. CDR3 size: 14 residues. CDR3: CASSGTNPNQPQHF. DNA of the CDR3: TGTGCCAGCAGCGGGACTAACCCTAATCAGCCCCAGCATTTT.

V is TRBV5-1 and J is TRBJ2-7; D possibly corresponds to TRBD2 (6 bases). Germline assignment: CDR1 SGHRS and CDR2 YFSETQ. The CDR3 sequence is 14 residues long. V was clipped by 0 bases and J by 6 bases, with 13 bases between them. The CDR3 spells CASSLAELASEQYF. DNA of the CDR3: TGCGCCAGCAGCTTGGCGGAACTAGCATCCGAGCAGTACTTC.

V gene TRBV18 combines with J gene TRBJ2-3; 9 nucleotides agree with TRBD2. This CDR3 is built from 17 residues. J was trimmed by 0 bases and V by 0 bases; bases with no gene match: 4. Per germline, CDR1 KGHSH and CDR2 LQKENI. CDR3 in DNA: TGTGCCAGCTCACCACCGCTAGCGGGATCTAGCACAGATACGCAGTATTTT. It encodes CASSPPLAGSSTDTQYF.

This clone has only one observation. This chain links TRBV5-1 with TRBJ2-6, with 7 bases aligning to TRBD1. Germline CDR1 is SGHRS and CDR2 is YFSETQ. V lost 0 bases to trimming and J lost 0 bases; unmatched junction nucleotides: 6. The length of the CDR3 is 18 residues. The CDR3 DNA sequence: TGCGCCAGCAGCTTGGGGTGGACAGGAACCTCTGGGGCCAACGTCCTGACTTTC. This gives the protein CASSLGWTGTSGANVLTF. Filled out from reference TRBV5-1 and TRBJ2-6, the complete variable domain reads KAGVTQTPRYLIKTRGQQVTLSCSPISGHRSVSWYQQTPGQGLQFLFEYFSETQRNKGNFPGRFSGRQFSNSRSEMNVSTLELGDSALYLCASSLGWTGTSGANVLTFGAGSRLTVL.

V gene TRBV29-1 combines with J gene TRBJ1-2, with unresolved D. V shed 3 bases and J shed 3 bases, with 11 bases lying between them. Germline CDR1 is SQVTM and CDR2 is ANQGSEA. The CDR3 loop spans 13 amino acids. As DNA, the CDR3 is TGCAGCGTTGACGGCTGGGAGGACTATGGCTACACCTTC. It is translated as CSVDGWEDYGYTF.

The V and J genes are TRBV19 and TRBJ2-7, with TRBD2 matching over 7 bases. V lost 3 bases to trimming and J lost 2 bases; unmatched junction nucleotides: 4. Germline V gene data show CDR1 as LNHDA and CDR2 as SQIVND (reference sequence). CDR3 length equals 14 residues. The CDR3 region is CASSMAGAAYEQYF. The CDR3 DNA is TGTGCCAGTAGTATGGCGGGAGCCGCCTACGAGCAGTACTTC.

The gene calls are TRBV6-1 and TRBJ2-7; no definite D call. There are 11 residues in the CDR3. V was pared by 4 bases and J by 4 bases, with 5 bases between. The germline gives CDR1 MNHNS, CDR2 SASEGT. The CDR3 DNA follows: TGTGCCAGCAGTGTGAGGTACGAGCAGTACTTC. It encodes CASSVRYEQYF.

The rearrangement links TRBV10-3 to TRBJ2-6; 10 bases agree with TRBD1. This CDR3 contains 18 residues. CDR1 and CDR2 (germline): ENHRY, SYGVKD. Trimming removed 2 bases from V and 0 bases from J; junction bases left unmatched: 4. CDR3 nucleotides: TGTGCCATCAGTGAGCCCCGACAGGGGGCCTCTGGGGCCAACGTCCTGACTTTC. Encoded protein: CAISEPRQGASGANVLTF.

The CDR3 sequence is CASSSASGRSEETQYF. In DNA, the CDR3 is TGTGCCAGCAGTTCCGCCAGCGGGAGGTCGGAGGAGACCCAGTACTTC. This sequence joins TRBV6-6 and TRBJ2-5; 9 positions match TRBD2. CDR3 length: 16 residues. Germline-derived CDR1 and CDR2 are MNHNY and SVGAGI (reference sequence). With 4 bases clipped from V and 5 bases from J, the junction kept 11 bases outside the gene matches.

The CDR3: CASRILAGNDNEQFF. The CDR3 region has the DNA TGTGCCAGCAGAATCCTAGCGGGAAATGACAATGAGCAGTTCTTC. The rearrangement uses TRBV2 and TRBJ2-1, with 9 bases that match TRBD2. V dropped 6 bases and J dropped 5; count of bases not matched to a gene: 8. Per the germline V gene, CDR1 is SNHLY and CDR2 is FYNNEI. This CDR3 is built from 15 residues.

The V and J genes are TRBV28 and TRBJ2-1; D perhaps matches TRBD2 (7 bases). V lost 7 bases and J 0 bases, leaving 16 bases between the germline ends. Germline-derived CDR1 and CDR2 are MDHEN and SYDVKM. The CDR3 length is 16 residues. This CDR3 is CASKSSAGASYNEQFF. In DNA form, the CDR3 reads TGTGCCAGCAAGTCCTCGGCGGGGGCCTCCTACAATGAGCAGTTCTTC.

This sequence joins TRBV10-1 and TRBJ2-1, with D perhaps matching TRBD2 (6 bases). This CDR3 has 12 amino acids. The germline V gene has CDR1 WNHNN and CDR2 SYGVQD (reference sequence). Trimming pared 3 bases from V and 7 bases from J, leaving 7 bases between. The CDR3 reads CASSDGLNEQFF. The CDR3 bases are TGCGCCAGCAGTGATGGACTAAATGAGCAGTTCTTC.

As concerns this clone: Mismatch with germline at one junction end may stem from a read error. V gene TRBV7-7 combines with J gene TRBJ2-1; weak D call: TRBD2 (6 bases). The CDR3 loop spans 15 amino acids. Germline loops: CDR1 SSHAT, CDR2 FNYEAQ (reference sequence). The CDR3 region has the DNA TGTGCTAGCAGCTTAGAAGTAGCGGTTTACAATGAGCAGTTCTTC. Protein product: CASSLEVAVYNEQFF. The variable domain in full, completed from reference TRBV7-7 and TRBJ2-1, reads GAGVSQSPRYKVTKRGQDVTLRCDPISSHATLYWYQQALGQGPEFLTYFNYEAQPDKSGLPSDRFSAERPEGSISTLTIQRTEQRDSAMYRCASSLEVAVYNEQFFGPGTRLTVL.

By sample share, this clone is medium-sized (0.01 to 0.1%). V gene TRBV5-8 combines with J gene TRBJ1-5; a possible D gene is TRBD1 (6 bases). The germline V gene encodes CDR1 SGHTS and CDR2 YDEGEE. The germline V and J ends were trimmed by 4 bases and 1 base, with 12 bases remaining between them. The CDR3 is 15 residues long. The DNA of the CDR3 is TGTGCCAGCAGCGTCCAGGGGTACAGCAATCAGCCCCAGCATTTT. This translates into CASSVQGYSNQPQHF.

The chain is built from TRBV5-6 and TRBJ2-3; TRBD1 agrees at 7 bases. J gave up 3 bases and V 4 bases, and 5 bases lay outside the gene matches. The CDR3 consists of 14 residues. The germline V gene encodes CDR1 SGHDT and CDR2 YYEEEE. The CDR3 sequence is CASSTLTGTDTQYF. CDR3 sequence (DNA): TGTGCCAGCAGCACCCTGACAGGGACAGATACGCAGTATTTT.

This chain uses TRBV5-1 with TRBJ1-3; D possibly corresponds to TRBD1 (5 bases). The CDR3 totals 15 residues. Germline loops: CDR1 SGHRS, CDR2 YFSETQ. V shed 0 bases and J shed 0 bases, with 7 bases lying between them. The DNA of the CDR3 is TGCGCCAGCAGCTTGGGACAGATCTCTGGAAACACCATATATTTT. This encodes CASSLGQISGNTIYF.